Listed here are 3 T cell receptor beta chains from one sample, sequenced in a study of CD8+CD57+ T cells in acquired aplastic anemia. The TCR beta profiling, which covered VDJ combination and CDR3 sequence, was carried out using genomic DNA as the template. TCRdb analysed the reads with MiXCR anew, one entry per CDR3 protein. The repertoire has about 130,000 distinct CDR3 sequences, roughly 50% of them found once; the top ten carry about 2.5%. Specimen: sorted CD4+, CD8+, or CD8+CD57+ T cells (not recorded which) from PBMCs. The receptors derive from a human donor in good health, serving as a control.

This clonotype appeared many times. The CDR3 DNA follows: TGTGCCAGCTCACGGACAGACTCTGGAAACACCATATATTTT. Amino acids: CASSRTDSGNTIYF. The V and J genes are TRBV18 and TRBJ1-3; possible D gene TRBD1, 6 bases. The CDR3 has 14 amino acids. V shed 4 bases and J shed 0 bases, with 7 bases lying between them. CDR1 is KGHSH, CDR2 LQKENI, per germline.

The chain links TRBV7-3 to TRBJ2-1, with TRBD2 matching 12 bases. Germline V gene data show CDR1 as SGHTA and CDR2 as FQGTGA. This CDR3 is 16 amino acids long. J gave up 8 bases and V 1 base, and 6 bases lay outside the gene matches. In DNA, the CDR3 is TGTGCCAGCAGCTTAAACGGACTAGCGGGAATCGATGAGCAGTTCTTC. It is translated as CASSLNGLAGIDEQFF.

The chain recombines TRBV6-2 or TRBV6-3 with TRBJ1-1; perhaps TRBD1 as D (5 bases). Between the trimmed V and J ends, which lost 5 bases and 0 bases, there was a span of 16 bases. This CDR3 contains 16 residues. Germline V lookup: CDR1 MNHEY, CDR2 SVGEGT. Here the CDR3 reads CASSLSGTAVNTEAFF. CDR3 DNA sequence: TGTGCCAGCAGTCTTTCAGGGACGGCGGTGAACACTGAAGCTTTCTTT.